This TCR beta chain emerged from a study of CD8 T cells in Susac syndrome. CD8+ and CD4+ T cells from blood underwent TCR beta sequencing, which was carried out in a high-throughput format. In Susac syndrome patients, recently defined diagnostic criteria for definite or probable disease were met. RNA totalling about 0.45 to 1 ug underwent reverse transcription with random hexamers. By means of immunoSEQ multiplex PCR, TCR beta CDR3 spanning 54 Vbeta and 13 Jbeta underwent amplification. TCRdb redid the calling of the immunoSEQ multiplex PCR reads with MiXCR, one entry per CDR3 protein. The table includes tens of thousands of distinct CDR3 sequences, roughly 96% detected once. The CDR3 totals 12 residues. V lost 5 bases to trimming and J lost 6 bases, with 11 bases between them. Germline CDR1 and CDR2: MNHNS and SASEGT.

This chain connects TRBV6-1 to TRBJ2-7; weak D call: TRBD1 (6 bases). Material: CD8+ T cells from PBMCs. This receptor was identified in a human donor with Susac syndrome. The CDR3 DNA reads TGTGCCAGCAGTCAAACAGGGAGCGAGCAGTACTTC. Translating it yields CASSQTGSEQYF.